The T cell receptor (beta chain) under discussion was sequenced for a study of OX40 agonist ivuxolimab in advanced cancers. About the study: Every 2 weeks, patients received ivuxolimab intravenously, dosed at 0.01 to 10 mg/kg. Prior therapy, whether anti-PD-1, anti-PD-L1 or anti-CTLA-4, was allowed, and under 50% had some.

Clones were read by immunoSEQ multiplex PCR, and TCRdb kept only the in-frame ones, dropping some. The table has tens of thousands of clones, around 84% seen once. Trimming cost V 8 bases and J 2 bases, with 5 bases left between them. Germline CDR1 reads WSHSY; CDR2 reads SAAADI. CDR3 length: 11 amino acids. The count of this clone is one. The chain joins TRBV10-2 to TRBJ2-3, with D unclear. This sequence originates from an adult with an advanced solid tumor such as melanoma, head and neck, liver or kidney cancer. The sequenced sample was CD4+ or CD8+ T cells sorted from blood, obtained in a trial of the OX40 agonist ivuxolimab. In DNA, the CDR3 is TGCGCCAGCGGCTACACAGATACGCAGTATTTT. Its translation: CASGYTDTQYF.